These 4 T cell receptor beta chains were all obtained from the same sample, sequenced in a study of T cell changes during pregnancy in multiple sclerosis. Produced via immunoSEQ multiplex PCR; TCRdb's table is partial and in-frame only. The sample lists 67,000 or so clones, around 92% occurring once. Here the sequenced sample was CD8+ T cells from peripheral blood mononuclear cells, taken in the third trimester of pregnancy. The receptors come from a female donor in good health, enrolled as a control in a pregnancy study.

V gene TRBV7-9 combines with J gene TRBJ2-7, with D perhaps matching TRBD2 (6 bases). CDR1 is SEHNR and CDR2 is FQNEAQ in the germline V gene (reference sequence). V lost 5 bases, J lost 2 bases, and 16 bases lay in between. The CDR3 length is 15 residues. The DNA for the CDR3 is TGTGCCAGCAGCCCTTTGGGGGGTTTTCCCTACGAGCAGTACTTC. Translation gives CASSPLGGFPYEQYF.

The V call is TRBV12-5, the J call TRBJ2-3, with TRBD2 identical over 11 bases. V dropped 0 bases and J dropped 4; count of bases not matched to a gene: 6. The CDR3 length is 17 residues. CDR1 is LGHNT, CDR2 FRNRAP, per germline. In DNA, the CDR3 is TGTGCTAGTGGTTTGGTACGACTAGCGGGGATGGCAGATACGCAGTATTTT. It encodes CASGLVRLAGMADTQYF.

V is TRBV30 and J is TRBJ2-1; D remains unclear. The CDR3 covers 15 residues. Germline V lookup: CDR1 GTSNPN, CDR2 SVGIG (reference sequence). V shed 5 bases and J shed 0 bases, with 14 bases lying between them. The CDR3 DNA is TGTGCCTGGGCCGGCAGGCCGAACTCCTACAATGAGCAGTTCTTC. Encoded protein: CAWAGRPNSYNEQFF.

This chain uses TRBV7-9 with TRBJ1-2, with 8 bases lining up with TRBD1. Per germline, CDR1 SEHNR and CDR2 FQNEAQ (reference sequence). V lost 5 bases, J lost 4 bases, and 9 bases stayed unmatched. The CDR3 sequence is 15 residues long. CDR3 sequence reads: CASSDRDRNIYGYTF. The DNA for the CDR3 is TGTGCCAGCAGCGACCGGGACAGGAACATCTATGGCTACACCTTC.